This T cell receptor (beta chain) was sequenced during a study of T-cell memory formation after mild COVID-19. Using its own MiXCR run on the 5' RACE reads, TCRdb lists one record per CDR3 protein. The data show about 280,000 distinct CDR3 sequences, roughly 8.2% seen once. There are a few counts of this clonotype. The specimen was PBMCs or a T cell subset sorted from them (not recorded which). The receptor was isolated from a man between 18 and 35 years old who had mild COVID-19 (a few samples of this study predate the infection). Cell type and time point are not known.

CDR3 coding DNA: TGCGCCAGCAGCTTGGGGCCAGCGGGGGGGCCCACCGGGGAGCTGTTTTTT. Translation: CASSLGPAGGPTGELFF. V usage is TRBV5-1 and J usage is TRBJ2-2; 10 nucleotides align to TRBD2. The germline V gene encodes CDR1 SGHRS and CDR2 YFSETQ. CDR3 size: 17 residues. Trimming cost V 0 bases and J 4 bases; bases outside gene matches: 6.